Listed below are T cell receptor beta chains from one sample, sequenced in a study of cytomegalovirus exposure and HLA in healthy donors. The repertoire was sequenced with immunoSEQ multiplex PCR; TCRdb's copy has only in-frame clones and lacks some. The sample includes about 140,000 clones, 65% to 80% of them seen just once. The sequenced sample consisted of PBMCs. The receptors shown here come from a woman in her 40s in good health and CMV-seronegative. Each CDR3 is given with its conserved first and last residue. The D gene is left open where the match is weak. The size entry is marked missing in some rows and otherwise reads once, few, many or a size class.

size	J	D	V	CDR3	DNA
once	TRBJ2-5	NA	TRBV9	CASSVGGGDQETQYF	TGTGCCAGCAGCGTTGGTGGCGGGGACCAAGAGACCCAGTACTTC
NA	TRBJ2-1	TRBD1	TRBV7-8	CASSLSQGGFGEQFF	TGTGCCAGCAGCTTATCACAGGGGGGCTTTGGTGAGCAGTTCTTC
NA	TRBJ2-3	TRBD1	TRBV29-1	CSVVTGVDTQYF	TGCAGCGTTGTGACAGGGGTAGATACGCAGTATTTT
NA	TRBJ2-7	NA	TRBV10-2	CASGAYEQYF	TGCGCCAGCGGAGCCTACGAGCAGTACTTC
NA	TRBJ1-5	NA	TRBV2	CASSVIGGGQPQHF	TGTGCCAGCAGTGTAATCGGAGGAGGGCAGCCCCAGCATTTT
NA	TRBJ2-1	TRBD1	TRBV6-5	CASSYDGTQGGGQFF	TGTGCCAGCAGTTATGATGGGACACAGGGGGGTGGACAGTTCTTC
NA	TRBJ2-7	TRBD1	TRBV18	CASSPGTETYEQYF	TGTGCCAGCTCACCAGGGACAGAGACCTACGAGCAGTACTTC
NA	TRBJ1-4	NA	TRBV5-1	CASSLIGDSEKLFF	TGCGCCAGCAGCTTAATAGGCGACAGCGAAAAACTGTTTTTT
NA	TRBJ1-1	NA	TRBV11-2	CASSLGELGTEAFF	TGTGCCAGCAGCTTAGGGGAGTTGGGCACTGAAGCTTTCTTT
NA	TRBJ2-5	TRBD2	TRBV13	CASSPPASGGLQETQYF	TGTGCCAGCAGCCCCCCGGCTAGCGGGGGGCTCCAAGAGACCCAGTACTTC
NA	TRBJ1-2	TRBD1	TRBV29-1	CSVEVTRRGHGYTF	TGCAGCGTTGAAGTAACTCGCAGGGGGCATGGCTACACCTTC
NA	TRBJ2-2	NA	TRBV28	CASSPGGTGELFF	TGTGCCAGCAGTCCCGGGGGCACCGGGGAGCTGTTTTTT
few	TRBJ1-4	TRBD1	TRBV6-1	CASSEVQGIGEKLFF	TGTGCCAGCAGTGAAGTACAGGGGATTGGGGAAAAACTGTTTTTT
NA	TRBJ2-7	TRBD1	TRBV5-1	CASSFLTGDPYEQYF	TGCGCCAGCAGCTTCCTGACAGGGGACCCCTACGAGCAGTACTTC
NA	TRBJ1-2	TRBD1	TRBV9	CASRRTGENGYTF	TGTGCCAGCAGACGTACAGGGGAGAATGGCTACACCTTC
NA	TRBJ2-7	NA	TRBV10-3	CAISESDWPLEQYF	TGTGCCATCAGTGAGTCTGATTGGCCCCTCGAGCAGTACTTC
NA	TRBJ2-2	TRBD1	TRBV5-1	CASSNGQAYTGELFF	TGCGCCAGCAGCAACGGACAGGCCTACACCGGGGAGCTGTTTTTT
NA	TRBJ1-2	TRBD1	TRBV5-6	CASSLELDRGPLGYGYTF	TGTGCCAGCAGCTTGGAGCTCGACAGGGGCCCGCTAGGCTATGGCTACACCTTC
NA	TRBJ2-7	TRBD1	TRBV28	CASSLFRGTGDYEQYF	TGTGCCAGCAGTTTATTCCGAGGGACAGGCGACTACGAGCAGTACTTC
NA	TRBJ1-1	NA	TRBV5-6	CASSSFWSSTEAFF	TGTGCCAGCAGCTCCTTTTGGAGCAGCACTGAAGCTTTCTTT
NA	TRBJ2-5	TRBD2	TRBV4-2	CASSQGTSGQETQYF	TGTGCCAGCAGCCAAGGGACTAGCGGCCAAGAGACCCAGTACTTC
once	TRBJ1-2	NA	TRBV30	CAWSAASRVGYTF	TGTGCCTGGAGTGCGGCGTCCAGGGTAGGCTACACCTTC
NA	TRBJ2-2	NA	TRBV11-2	CASSQKGQINTGELFF	TGTGCCAGCAGCCAAAAGGGACAAATTAACACCGGGGAGCTGTTTTTT
NA	TRBJ2-3	TRBD1	TRBV5-6	CASSWTTGGADTQYF	TGTGCCAGCAGCTGGACGACAGGGGGTGCGGATACGCAGTATTTT
NA	TRBJ1-5	TRBD1	TRBV6-1	CASRDRVYVQPQHF	TGTGCCAGCCGGGACAGGGTATATGTTCAGCCCCAGCATTTT
few	TRBJ2-7	NA	TRBV6-5	CASSYSPGPYEQYF	TGTGCCAGCAGTTACTCTCCAGGGCCCTACGAGCAGTACTTC
few	TRBJ1-5	TRBD1	TRBV6-5	CASSIGQGEGQPQHF	TGTGCCAGCAGTATAGGACAGGGCGAGGGACAGCCCCAGCATTTT
medium-sized	TRBJ2-7	TRBD1	TRBV5-6	CASSLGGGSYEQYF	TGTGCCAGCAGCTTGGGAGGGGGCAGCTACGAGCAGTACTTC
few	TRBJ1-4	NA	TRBV10-3	CAIDGRPVKLFF	TGTGCCATCGATGGCAGGCCGGTAAAACTGTTTTTT
NA	TRBJ2-3	NA	TRBV7-9	CASTTPSADTQYF	TGTGCCAGCACCACTCCCTCGGCAGATACGCAGTATTTT
NA	TRBJ2-5	TRBD2	TRBV5-1	CASSRGMLAGVTGETQYF	TGCGCCAGCAGCCGGGGTATGTTGGCGGGAGTTACCGGAGAGACCCAGTACTTC
NA	TRBJ2-7	NA	TRBV30	CAWSEIWYRAEEPYEQYF	TGTGCCTGGAGTGAGATTTGGTACAGGGCTGAGGAACCCTACGAGCAGTACTTC
NA	TRBJ1-3	NA	TRBV12-5	CASGSTGNTIYF	TGTGCTAGTGGTTCGACAGGAAACACCATATATTTT
NA	TRBJ2-3	TRBD2	TRBV7-7	CASSPTGRGDPTGDTQYF	TGTGCCAGCAGCCCAACAGGGCGGGGGGACCCCACGGGGGATACGCAGTATTTT
NA	TRBJ1-1	TRBD1	TRBV5-4	CASSGGQGIVTEAFF	TGTGCCAGCAGCGGGGGACAGGGGATTGTCACTGAAGCTTTCTTT
NA	TRBJ1-4	NA	TRBV5-1	CASSLQVGGEKLFF	TGCGCCAGCAGCTTGCAGGTGGGAGGTGAAAAACTGTTTTTT
NA	TRBJ2-7	TRBD2	TRBV6-1	CASSEITSGNYEQYF	TGTGCCAGCAGTGAAATAACTAGCGGAAATTACGAGCAGTACTTC
NA	TRBJ2-3	NA	TRBV7-2	CASSSLGLTDTQYF	TGTGCCAGCAGCTCCCTGGGGCTCACAGATACGCAGTATTTT
once	TRBJ2-1	NA	TRBV29-1	CSVEGAGYFTDEQFF	TGCAGCGTTGAAGGGGCAGGGTACTTTACGGATGAGCAGTTCTTC
NA	TRBJ1-5	NA	TRBV4-1	CASSQDSYSNQPQHF	TGCGCCAGCAGCCAGGACTCTTATAGCAATCAGCCCCAGCATTTT
NA	TRBJ2-7	NA	TRBV5-4	CASSLHYEQYF	TGTGCCAGCAGCCTCCACTACGAGCAGTACTTC